This entry features one TCR beta chain sequence. Its antigen remains unknown. The data belong to a study of CD8 T cells in Susac syndrome. Trimming removed 4 bases at V and 5 bases at J, with 11 bases between. The CDR3 covers 14 residues. Germline CDR1 MNHNY, CDR2 SVGAGI (reference sequence). RNA was extracted with the RNeasy kit, and a quantity of about 0.45 to 1 ug was reverse transcribed using random hexamers. The authors amplified TCR beta CDR3 across 54 Vbeta and 13 Jbeta using immunoSEQ multiplex PCR. A single record per CDR3 protein comes from TCRdb applying MiXCR to the immunoSEQ multiplex PCR reads. This sample yields over 120,000 distinct CDR3 sequences, of which approximately 94% are seen a single time; 0.084% belongs to the top ten. Peripheral blood CD8+ and CD4+ T cells were profiled by TCR beta sequencing. TEMRA cells underwent FACS enrichment and CD8+ and CD4+ T cells underwent negative isolation.

Findings and limits, study-wide: That the number of individuals in its TCR sequencing and HLA analysis was relatively small was acknowledged by the study.

This receptor was identified in a human donor in good health. The V call is TRBV6-6, the J call TRBJ1-4, with D perhaps matching TRBD1 (5 bases). The material sequenced was CD4+ T cells from PBMCs. The CDR3 coding sequence is TGTGCCAGCAGTTTCCGGCAGGGAAATGAAAAACTGTTTTTT. Residues: CASSFRQGNEKLFF.